This entry lists 3 T cell receptor beta chains sequenced from one sample in a study of T cell clones after liver transplantation. The data were produced by immunoSEQ multiplex PCR, yet TCRdb's version contains in-frame clones alone and is incomplete. The sample holds tens of thousands of clones, over 80% seen once. This material consisted of CD4+ T cells from blood, taken approximately 3.5 years after liver transplant. These receptors originate from a human patient who received a liver transplant. A share of the T cells may be of graft donor origin.

CDR3 in DNA: TGTGCCAGCAGACCCTCTTTGCTCCAAGAGACCCAGTACTTC. Translation: CASRPSLLQETQYF. V is TRBV6-6 and J is TRBJ2-5, with no clear D. There are 14 residues in the CDR3. The ends were cut back, 6 bases at V and 1 base at J, with 12 bases in the middle. Per the germline V gene, CDR1 is MNHNY and CDR2 is SVGAGI (reference sequence).

The table lists this clone with a count of one. This chain uses TRBV7-9 with TRBJ1-1, with D perhaps matching TRBD1 (6 bases). The CDR3 consists of 13 residues. V was trimmed by 3 bases and J by 7 bases, leaving 12 bases between them. CDR1 and CDR2 from the germline V gene are SEHNR and FQNEAQ (reference sequence). DNA for the CDR3: TGTGCCAGCAGCTTGAACGGGGGGCGTGAAGCTTTCTTT. The encoded protein is CASSLNGGREAFF. The full variable domain, with the rest looked up from reference TRBV7-9 and TRBJ1-1, is DTGVSQNPRHKITKRGQNVTFRCDPISEHNRLYWYRQTLGQGPEFLTYFQNEAQLEKSRLLSDRFSAERPKGSFSTLEIQRTEQGDSAMYLCASSLNGGREAFFGQGTRLTVV.

V and J are TRBV19 and TRBJ1-1, with no clear D. This CDR3 region has 15 residues. The germline gives CDR1 LNHDA, CDR2 SQIVND (reference sequence). V dropped 9 bases and J dropped 0 bases, with 17 bases sitting between them. CDR3 loop: CASRVTEKMNTEAFF. The CDR3 DNA reads TGTGCCAGCCGGGTTACAGAAAAAATGAACACTGAAGCTTTCTTT.